What follows is one T cell receptor beta chain and its context. No cognate antigen has been identified for it. Per-base qualities were not stored, and no clone one base away is much larger. The source of the sample is a study of blood T cell repertoires in COVID-19 (dated by TCRdb to between 2020 and 2021). Notes on the research overall: The collaborator samples originated in the United States, Italy and Spain and spanned the acute and convalescent phases of COVID-19. The material from the prospective study consisted of cDNA or gDNA derived from T cells, B-cell-depleted T cells, or PBMCs. Deeply sampled blood TCRbeta repertoires from subjects exposed to, actively infected with, or recovered from COVID-19 were included in the dataset. The repertoires were released in a freely available public database meant as a resource for research on the immune response to SARS-CoV-2. Samples came from the ongoing ImmuneRACE study (first 160 participants) plus 1,254 subjects from 6 global collaborators. A de-identified subject ID, COVID-19 status, age in years and sex were almost always included in the sample metadata. Where available, HLA class I and class II types were obtained from metadata supplied by the sample provider rather than from assay-based typing. The full study reports these points: Clinical and demographic metadata were provided uncurated, with the amount varying by source and participant.

Participants in the prospective study were enrolled through a virtual design, were aged 18 to 89 years, and lived in roughly 25 United States geographic areas. In the prospective study, participants were assigned to cohorts based on the clinical history participants reported in a screening survey and a study questionnaire. For ImmuneRACE Cohort 3, a participant was defined as recovered based on two consecutive negative NP/OP PCR tests, clearance by a healthcare professional, or resolution of symptoms. In the prospective study, mobile phlebotomists collected whole blood, serum and a nasopharyngeal or oropharyngeal swab from each participant. Additional blood draws and questionnaires over an approximately two-month period could optionally be provided by prospective study participants. Before DNA extraction, blood samples from the prospective study were shipped at room temperature or frozen. The CDR3 starts with the cysteine, ends with the phenylalanine, and has 11 residues. The entry retains the CDR3 DNA only, 33 bases that are in frame from base 1. V is cut back by 0 bases and J by 11 bases, with 0 bases in the junction unmatched. Per the germline V gene (reference sequence), GTSNPN is the CDR1 and SVGIG is the CDR2.

The immunoSEQ Assay, a bias-controlled multiplex PCR, was used to amplify TCRbeta CDR3 regions from genomic DNA. The source study handled its data this way. The number of nucleated cells in each sample was estimated from the amplification of reference gene primers within the assay. Sequence reads were collapsed and filtered to measure the absolute abundance of every unique TCRbeta CDR3 rearrangement. Productive Simpson clonality was computed per sample as the square root of Simpson's diversity index over productive rearrangements. Held by TCRdb, this immuneACCESS table contains in-frame sequences only and omits some clones. Under half of the omission traces to an unresolved V gene where checked; the cause of the rest is unknown. From that table come the V and J calls and clone size; the DNA was used to work out D and trimming. The sample includes a few hundred thousand clones, with about nine tenths observed a single time. Clones ranked in the top ten supply approximately 1.7% of the sample.

This TCR derives from a middle-aged man who had recovered from COVID-19. The source material was PBMCs or T cells enriched from blood (not recorded which). The rearranged chain carries TRBV30 and TRBJ2-3; TRBD2 agrees with 9 junctional bases. DNA sequence: TGTGCCTGGAGTGTAGCGGGGGGGCAGTATTTT. Its protein is CAWSVAGGQYF. Joined to the reference TRBV30 and TRBJ2-3 proteins, this CDR3 gives the full variable domain: SQTIHQWPATLVQPVGSPLSLECTVEGTSNPNLYWYRQAAGRGLQLLFYSVGIGQISSEVPQNLSASRPQDRQFILSSKKLLLSDSGFYLCAWSVAGGQYFGPGTRLTVL.